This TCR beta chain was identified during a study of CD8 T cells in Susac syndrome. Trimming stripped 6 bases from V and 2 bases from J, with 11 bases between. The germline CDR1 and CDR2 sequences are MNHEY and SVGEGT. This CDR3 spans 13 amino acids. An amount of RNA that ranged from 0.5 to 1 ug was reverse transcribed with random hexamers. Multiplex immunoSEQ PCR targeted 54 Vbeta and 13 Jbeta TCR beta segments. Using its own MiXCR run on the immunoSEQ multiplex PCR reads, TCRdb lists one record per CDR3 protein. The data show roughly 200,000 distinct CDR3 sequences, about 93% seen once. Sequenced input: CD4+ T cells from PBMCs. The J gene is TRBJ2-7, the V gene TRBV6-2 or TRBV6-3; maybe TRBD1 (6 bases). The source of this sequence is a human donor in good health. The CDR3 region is CASRRGITYEQYV. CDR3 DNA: TGTGCCAGCAGGAGGGGGATAACCTACGAGCAGTACGTC.